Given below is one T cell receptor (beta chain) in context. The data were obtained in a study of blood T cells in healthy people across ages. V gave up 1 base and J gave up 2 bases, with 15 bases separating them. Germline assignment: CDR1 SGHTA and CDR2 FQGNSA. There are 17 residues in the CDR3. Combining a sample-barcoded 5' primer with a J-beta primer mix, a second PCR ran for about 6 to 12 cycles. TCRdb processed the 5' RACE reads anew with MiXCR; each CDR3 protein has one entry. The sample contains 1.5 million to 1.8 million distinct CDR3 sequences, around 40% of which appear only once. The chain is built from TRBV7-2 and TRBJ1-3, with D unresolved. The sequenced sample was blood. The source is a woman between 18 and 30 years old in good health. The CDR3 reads CASSLGPGGRAGNTIYF. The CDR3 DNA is TGTGCCAGCAGCTTAGGACCGGGCGGGCGAGCTGGAAACACCATATATTTT.